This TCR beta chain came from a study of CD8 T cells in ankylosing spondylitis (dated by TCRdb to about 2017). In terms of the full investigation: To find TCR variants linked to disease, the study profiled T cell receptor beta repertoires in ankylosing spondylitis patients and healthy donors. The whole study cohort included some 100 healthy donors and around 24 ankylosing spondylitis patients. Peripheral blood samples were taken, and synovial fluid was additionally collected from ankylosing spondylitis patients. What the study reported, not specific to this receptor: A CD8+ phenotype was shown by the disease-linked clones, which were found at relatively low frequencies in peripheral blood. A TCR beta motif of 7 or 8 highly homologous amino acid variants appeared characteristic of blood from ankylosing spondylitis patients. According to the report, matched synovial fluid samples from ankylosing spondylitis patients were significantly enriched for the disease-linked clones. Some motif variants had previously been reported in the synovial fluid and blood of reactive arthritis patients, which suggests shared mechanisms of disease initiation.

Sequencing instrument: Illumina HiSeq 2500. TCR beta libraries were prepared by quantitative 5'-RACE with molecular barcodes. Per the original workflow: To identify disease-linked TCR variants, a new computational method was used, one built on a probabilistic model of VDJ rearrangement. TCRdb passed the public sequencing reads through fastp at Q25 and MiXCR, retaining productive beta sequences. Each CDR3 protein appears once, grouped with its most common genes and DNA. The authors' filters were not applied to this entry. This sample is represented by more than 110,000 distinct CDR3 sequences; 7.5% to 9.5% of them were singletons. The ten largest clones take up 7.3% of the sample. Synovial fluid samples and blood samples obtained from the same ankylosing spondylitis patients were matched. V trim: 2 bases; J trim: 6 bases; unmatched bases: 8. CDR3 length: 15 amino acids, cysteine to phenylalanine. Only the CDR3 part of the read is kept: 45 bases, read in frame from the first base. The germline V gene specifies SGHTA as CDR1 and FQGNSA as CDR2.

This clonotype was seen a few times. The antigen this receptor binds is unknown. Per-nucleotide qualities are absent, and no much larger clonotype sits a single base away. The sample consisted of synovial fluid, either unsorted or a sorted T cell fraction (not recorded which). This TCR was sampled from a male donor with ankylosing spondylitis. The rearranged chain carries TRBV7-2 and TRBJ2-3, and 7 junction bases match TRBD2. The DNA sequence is TGTGCCAGCAGCTTATATGGACTAGACGCCGATACGCAGTATTTT. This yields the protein CASSLYGLDADTQYF.